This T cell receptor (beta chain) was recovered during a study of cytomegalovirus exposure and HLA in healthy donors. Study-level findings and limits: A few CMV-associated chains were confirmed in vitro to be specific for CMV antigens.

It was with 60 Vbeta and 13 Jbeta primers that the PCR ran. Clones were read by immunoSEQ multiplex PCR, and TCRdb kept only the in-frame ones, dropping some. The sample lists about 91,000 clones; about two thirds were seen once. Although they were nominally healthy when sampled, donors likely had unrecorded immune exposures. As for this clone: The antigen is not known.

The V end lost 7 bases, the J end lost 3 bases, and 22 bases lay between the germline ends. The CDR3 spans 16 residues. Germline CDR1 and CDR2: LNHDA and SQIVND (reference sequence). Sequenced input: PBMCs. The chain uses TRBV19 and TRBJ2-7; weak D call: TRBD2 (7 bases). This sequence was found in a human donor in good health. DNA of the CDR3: TGTGCCAGTAAGGGGGGGAGTTCCTCTCCTTACTACGAGCAGTACTTC. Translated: CASKGGSSSPYYEQYF. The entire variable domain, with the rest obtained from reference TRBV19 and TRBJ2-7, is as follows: DGGITQSPKYLFRKEGQNVTLSCEQNLNHDAMYWYRQDPGQGLRLIYYSQIVNDFQKGDIAEGYSVSREKKESFPLTVTSAQKNPTAFYLCASKGGSSSPYYEQYFGPGTRLTVT.